This T cell receptor beta chain comes out of a study of naive CD8 T cells in extremely preterm neonates. Study outcomes and limitations: CDR3 nucleotide sharing was over 2.5% in preterm, more than 0.35% term, around 0.03% children, around 0.01% adults. Compared with older groups, preterm CDR3s were shorter, with fewer N additions and less trimming.

About this clone: As yet, its antigen is unknown.

Libraries were prepared by immunoSEQ multiplex PCR; TCRdb keeps only in-frame clonotypes and omits some of them. The table lists 21,000 or so clones, approximately 89% of them singletons. V was trimmed by 5 bases and J by 4 bases, leaving 5 bases between them. Germline loops: CDR1 DFQATT, CDR2 SNEGSKA (reference sequence). This CDR3 region has 10 residues. Extremely preterm births at about 23-28 weeks of gestation supplied the samples. Live Annexin V-negative naive CD3+CD8+CD45RA+CCR7+ T cells were sorted. Sequenced input: naive CD8+ T cells from cord blood. The V call is TRBV20-1, the J call TRBJ1-2; the D is unclear. This clonotype originated in a boy who was born preterm. The CDR3 loop reads CSAPGYGYTF. The CDR3 DNA is TGCAGTGCTCCGGGCTATGGCTACACCTTC.